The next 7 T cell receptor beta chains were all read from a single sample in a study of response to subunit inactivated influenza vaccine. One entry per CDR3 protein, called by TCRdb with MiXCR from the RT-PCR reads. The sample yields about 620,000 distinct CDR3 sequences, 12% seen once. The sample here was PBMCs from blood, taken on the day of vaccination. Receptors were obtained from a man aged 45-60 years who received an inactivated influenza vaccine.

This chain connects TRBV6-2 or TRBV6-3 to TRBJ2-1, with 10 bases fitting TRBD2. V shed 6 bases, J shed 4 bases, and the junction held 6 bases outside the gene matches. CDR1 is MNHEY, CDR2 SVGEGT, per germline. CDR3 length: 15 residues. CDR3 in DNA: TGTGCCAGCAGCTTTAGCGGGGGGCCATACAATGAGCAGTTCTTC. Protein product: CASSFSGGPYNEQFF.

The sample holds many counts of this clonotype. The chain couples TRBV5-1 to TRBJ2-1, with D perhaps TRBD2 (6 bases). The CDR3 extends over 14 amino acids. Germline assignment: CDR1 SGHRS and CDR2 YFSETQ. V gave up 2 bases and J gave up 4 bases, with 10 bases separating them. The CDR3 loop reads CASSLYGGYNEQFF. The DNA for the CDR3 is TGCGCCAGCAGCTTATACGGGGGTTACAATGAGCAGTTCTTC.

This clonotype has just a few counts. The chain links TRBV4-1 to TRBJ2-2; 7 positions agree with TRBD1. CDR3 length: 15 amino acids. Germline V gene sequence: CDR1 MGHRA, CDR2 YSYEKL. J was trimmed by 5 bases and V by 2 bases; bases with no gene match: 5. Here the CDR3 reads CASSQYRQGTGELFF. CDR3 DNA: TGCGCCAGCAGCCAATATCGACAGGGTACCGGGGAGCTGTTTTTT.

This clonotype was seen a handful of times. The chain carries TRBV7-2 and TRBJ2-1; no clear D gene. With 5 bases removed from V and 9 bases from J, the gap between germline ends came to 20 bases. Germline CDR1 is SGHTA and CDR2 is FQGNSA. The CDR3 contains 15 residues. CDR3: CASSPMLGRSSEQFF. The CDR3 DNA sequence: TGTGCCAGCAGCCCTATGCTCGGGCGCAGCAGTGAGCAGTTCTTC. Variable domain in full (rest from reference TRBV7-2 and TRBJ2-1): GAGVSQSPSNKVTEKGKDVELRCDPISGHTALYWYRQSLGQGLEFLIYFQGNSAPDKSGLPSDRFSAERTGGSVSTLTIQRTQQEDSAVYLCASSPMLGRSSEQFFGPGTRLTVL.

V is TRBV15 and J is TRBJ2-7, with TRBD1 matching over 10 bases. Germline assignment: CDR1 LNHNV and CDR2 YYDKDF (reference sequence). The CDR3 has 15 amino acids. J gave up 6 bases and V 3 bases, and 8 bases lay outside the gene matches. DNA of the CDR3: TGTGCCACCAGCAGGTCACCGGGACAGGGGTCCGAGCAGTACTTC. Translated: CATSRSPGQGSEQYF. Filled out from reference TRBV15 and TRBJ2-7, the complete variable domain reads DAMVIQNPRYQVTQFGKPVTLSCSQTLNHNVMYWYQQKSSQAPKLLFHYYDKDFNNEADTPDNFQSRRPNTSFCFLDIRSPGLGDTAMYLCATSRSPGQGSEQYFGPGTRLTVT.

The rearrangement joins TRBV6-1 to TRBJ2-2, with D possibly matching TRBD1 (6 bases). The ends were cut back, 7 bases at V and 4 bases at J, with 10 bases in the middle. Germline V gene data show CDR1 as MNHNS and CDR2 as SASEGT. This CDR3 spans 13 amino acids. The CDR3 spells CASKGGVTGELFF. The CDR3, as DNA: TGTGCCAGCAAAGGGGGTGTCACCGGGGAGCTGTTTTTT.

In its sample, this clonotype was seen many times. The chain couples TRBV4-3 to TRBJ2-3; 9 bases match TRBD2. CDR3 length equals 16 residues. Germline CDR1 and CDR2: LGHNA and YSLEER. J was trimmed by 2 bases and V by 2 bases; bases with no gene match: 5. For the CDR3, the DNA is TGCGCCAGCAGCCAAAACAGCGGGAGGCACACAGATACGCAGTATTTT. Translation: CASSQNSGRHTDTQYF.